The present TCR beta chain was sequenced within a study of vaccination and CD4 T cells after COVID-19. About the study: Cells received overlapping spike peptides from SARS-CoV-2, HCoV-NL63, HCoV-OC43 and HCoV-229E as stimulation.

Treatment reported: approximately nine-day PBMC culture with coronavirus spike peptide pools or control peptides (ViraFEST assay). Via ViraFEST, peptide pools expanded antigen-specific T cells before TCR sequencing. Researchers used the Oncomine TCR Beta short-read assay to sequence DNA from cultured CD4+ T cells. In TCRdb, the PCR reads were re-called with MiXCR into one record per CDR3 protein. The table shows 10,000 or so distinct CDR3 sequences, with around 50% occurring only once. Regarding this clonotype: Its antigen remains unidentified.

This CDR3 is built from 13 residues. V lost 5 bases, J lost 5 bases, and 13 bases lay in between. General observations from the study: Median SARS-CoV-2-reactive clonotype numbers rose nonsignificantly, about 20 to 38.

The receptor was derived from a human donor who had recovered from COVID-19. The sample was CD4+ T cells from blood, cultured in vitro. The chain employs TRBV12-3 or TRBV12-4 and TRBJ2-7; D is possibly TRBD1 (7 bases). This chain's CDR3 is CASSPRGRNEQYF. The CDR3 nucleotides are TGTGCCAGCAGTCCCAGGGGGAGGAACGAGCAGTACTTC.